This note documents a single T cell receptor (beta chain) sequence. Its antigen is undetermined. TCRdb used MiXCR to reprocess the 5' RACE reads, holding one entry per CDR3 protein. The sample includes hundreds of thousands of distinct CDR3 sequences, 15% to 20% of them seen just once. The data derive from a study of identical twins. Study-wide results and caveats: Monozygotic twin pairs showed more out-of-frame TCR alpha sharing than models estimated.

Germline CDR1 and CDR2: DFQATT and SNEGSKA (reference sequence). J was trimmed by 6 bases and V by 4 bases; bases with no gene match: 6. The CDR3 has 14 amino acids. This sample was shared with a second study, whose subject was T cells expressing NK-cell markers. That paper notes: In a handful of donors, dominant NKG2C+ clonotypes were roughly 1.0-8% of CD8+ T cells. Four donors showed these clonotypes also leading the CD3+CD56-NKG2C+ fraction.

Sequences were obtained from PBMCs. This TCR derives from a woman aged 18 to 35 in good health. This chain uses TRBV20-1 with TRBJ2-7; 13 bases agree with TRBD2. The CDR3, as DNA: TGCAGTGCTACCCGGACTAGCGGGGGTGTCGAGCAGTACTTC. Translating gives CSATRTSGGVEQYF.